This TCR beta chain was recovered during a study of T cells after yellow fever vaccination. Germline CDR1 MNHEY, CDR2 SVGEGT. The ends were cut back, 6 bases at V and 7 bases at J, with 10 bases in the middle. CDR3 length: 11 residues. A universal primer site and UMIs were added as TCR cDNA was made by 5'RACE template switching. TCRdb re-derived calls from the 5' RACE reads in MiXCR, one entry per CDR3 protein. Counted here are about 320,000 distinct CDR3 sequences, approximately 4.5% occurring once; the ten biggest clones make up 15% to 20%. At least ten counts were recorded for this clonotype. The sample consisted of PBMCs, taken 15 days after the yellow fever booster vaccination. V and J are TRBV6-2 or TRBV6-3 and TRBJ2-7; D unresolved. This TCR came from a man aged 18 to 29 who received the YFV17D yellow fever vaccine. CDR3 protein: CASSGVREQYF. The CDR3 DNA is TGTGCCAGCAGCGGAGTAAGGGAGCAGTACTTC.